This section outlines one T cell receptor (beta chain) sequence together with its context. Its antigen is still unknown. The protocol was immunoSEQ multiplex PCR, while the TCRdb copy is restricted to in-frame clones and leaves out a portion. Of 50,000 to 75,000 clones in the sample, approximately 72% were seen once. This specimen belongs to a study of vaccination effects on CD4 cells after COVID-19. On the study more broadly: Antigen-specific CD4+ T cells were first expanded with viral peptide pools by the ViraFEST assay and only then sequenced. The study obtained samples from a couple of convalescent patients 16 days and one week before vaccination.

This CDR3 comprises 16 residues. The trim removed 5 bases at V and 2 bases at J, leaving 7 bases unmatched. Germline V gives CDR1 PRHDT, CDR2 FYEKMQ (reference sequence). Regarding the study as a whole: Sampling in the study covered few convalescent patients and included no early post-infection timepoints.

Researchers isolated CD4+ T cells once 9 to 11 days of culture had elapsed. The V gene is TRBV13, the J gene TRBJ2-5; 11 bases align to TRBD2. This clonotype was obtained from a human donor who had a prior SARS-CoV-2 infection. The sequencing here drew on CD4+ T cells from PBMCs cultured without peptide, taken before COVID-19 vaccination. The CDR3 reads CASSSRTSGLQETQYF. CDR3 DNA sequence: TGTGCCAGCAGCAGCCGGACTAGCGGGTTACAAGAGACCCAGTACTTC.